The sequence of this TCR beta chain was determined in a study of control samples from healthy donors and cancer patients. Generated by immunoSEQ multiplex PCR, the TCRdb table keeps only in-frame clones and is missing some. The table records around 120,000 clones, about 95% of them present only once. At least ten counts were recorded for this clone. The TCR originated in a man younger than 40 in good health. The sample consisted of blood.

The CDR3 coding sequence is TGTGCCAGCATGAGCGGGGTCGGGGAGACCCAGTACTTC. Its protein product is CASMSGVGETQYF. V and J are TRBV27 and TRBJ2-5; TRBD2 matches at 7 bases. The CDR3 runs to 13 residues. The ends lost 7 bases at V and 5 bases at J; junction bases unmatched: 7. Germline CDR1 MNHEY, CDR2 SMNVEV (reference sequence).